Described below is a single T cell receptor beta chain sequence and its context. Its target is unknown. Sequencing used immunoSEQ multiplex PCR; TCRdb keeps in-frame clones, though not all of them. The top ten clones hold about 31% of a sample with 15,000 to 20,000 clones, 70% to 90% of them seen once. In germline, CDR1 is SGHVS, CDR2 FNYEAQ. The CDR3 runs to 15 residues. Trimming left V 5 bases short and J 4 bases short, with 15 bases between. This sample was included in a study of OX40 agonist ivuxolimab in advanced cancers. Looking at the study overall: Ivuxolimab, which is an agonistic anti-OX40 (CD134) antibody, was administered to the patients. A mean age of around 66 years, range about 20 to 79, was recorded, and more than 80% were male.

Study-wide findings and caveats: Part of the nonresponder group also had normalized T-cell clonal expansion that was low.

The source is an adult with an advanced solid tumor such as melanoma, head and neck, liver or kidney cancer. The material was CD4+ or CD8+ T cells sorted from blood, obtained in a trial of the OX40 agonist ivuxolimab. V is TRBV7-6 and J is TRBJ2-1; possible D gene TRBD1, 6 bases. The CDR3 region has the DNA TGTGCCAGCAGCCCCGGCACAGGGCCTTACAATGAGCAGTTCTTC. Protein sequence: CASSPGTGPYNEQFF. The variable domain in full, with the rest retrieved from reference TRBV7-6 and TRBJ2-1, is GAGVSQSPRYKVTKRGQDVALRCDPISGHVSLYWYRQALGQGPEFLTYFNYEAQQDKSGLPNDRFSAERPEGSISTLTIQRTEQRDSAMYRCASSPGTGPYNEQFFGPGTRLTVL.